The 5 T cell receptor beta chains below were found in one sample sequenced in a study of monozygotic twins with inflammatory bowel disease. TCRdb reprocessed the 5' RACE reads and keeps a single row for each CDR3 protein, giving no DNA. The sample table sets out about 170,000 distinct CDR3 sequences. The source material was blood. These receptors originate from a human donor with ulcerative colitis or Crohn's disease, or a healthy co-twin of an affected twin (not recorded which).

The chain employs TRBV3-1 and TRBJ2-1; TCRdb indicates TRBD1, and absent DNA this call remains unverified. Germline-derived CDR1 and CDR2 are LGHDT and YNNKEL (reference sequence). The CDR3 extends over 15 amino acids. CDR3 residues: CASSQDRDRDNEQFF.

By frequency, this clonotype registers medium-sized. The chain carries TRBV6-2 or TRBV6-3 and TRBJ2-1; TCRdb returns TRBD2, unconfirmable since there is no DNA. The length of the CDR3 is 16 residues. CDR1 and CDR2 from the germline V gene are MNHEY and SVGEGT. The CDR3 loop reads CASSEPGLELFNEQFF.

V gene TRBV7-9 combines with J gene TRBJ2-1; TCRdb's D gene call, TRBD2, goes unchecked for lack of DNA. The germline gives CDR1 SEHNR, CDR2 FQNEAQ (reference sequence). This CDR3 spans 15 amino acids. CDR3 region: CASSSRASGSNEQFF.

CDR3 loop: CASSSAPSVLPSSGNYEQYF. V gene TRBV11-2 combines with J gene TRBJ2-7; without DNA, the TCRdb call of TRBD2 cannot be checked. The length of the CDR3 is 20 residues. CDR1 is SGHAT and CDR2 is FQNNGV in the germline V gene.

This sequence joins TRBV28 and TRBJ2-1. The CDR3 extends over 14 amino acids. Germline-derived CDR1 and CDR2 are MDHEN and SYDVKM. The CDR3 is CASSLTMYTNEQFF.